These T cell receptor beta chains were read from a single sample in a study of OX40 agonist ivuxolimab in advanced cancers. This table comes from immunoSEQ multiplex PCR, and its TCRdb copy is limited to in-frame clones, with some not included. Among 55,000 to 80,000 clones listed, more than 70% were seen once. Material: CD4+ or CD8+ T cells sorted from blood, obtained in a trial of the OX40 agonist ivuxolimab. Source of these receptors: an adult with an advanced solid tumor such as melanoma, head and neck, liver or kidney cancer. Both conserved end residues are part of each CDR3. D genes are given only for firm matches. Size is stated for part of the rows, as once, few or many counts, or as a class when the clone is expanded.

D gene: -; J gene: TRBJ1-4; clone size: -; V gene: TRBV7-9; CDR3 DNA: TGTGCCAGCAGCTTAGCCGGGTCTCAATTCGGAGGGGAAAAACTGTTTTTT; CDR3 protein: CASSLAGSQFGGEKLFF
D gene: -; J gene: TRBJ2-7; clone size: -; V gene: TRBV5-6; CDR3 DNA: TGTGCCAGCAGCTTTCTCGGAGTCTACGAGCAGTACTTC; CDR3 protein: CASSFLGVYEQYF
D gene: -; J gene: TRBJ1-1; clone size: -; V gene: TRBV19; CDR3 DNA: TGTGCCAGTAGTATGGAAGGGGCCAGAAAGAACACTGAAGCTTTCTTT; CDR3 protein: CASSMEGARKNTEAFF
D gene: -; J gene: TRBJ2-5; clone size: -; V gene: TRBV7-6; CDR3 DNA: TGTGCCAGCAGCTTAAGGGGGGACGGAACAACCGAGACCCAGTACTTC; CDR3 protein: CASSLRGDGTTETQYF
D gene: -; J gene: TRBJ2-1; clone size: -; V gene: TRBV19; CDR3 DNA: TGTGCCAGTACACCGGGGACTCTCAACAATGAGCAGTTCTTC; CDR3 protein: CASTPGTLNNEQFF
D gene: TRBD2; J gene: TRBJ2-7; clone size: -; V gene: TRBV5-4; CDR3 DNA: TGTGCCAGCAGCGAGCGGGGGGGCTCCTACGAGCAGTACTTC; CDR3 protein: CASSERGGSYEQYF
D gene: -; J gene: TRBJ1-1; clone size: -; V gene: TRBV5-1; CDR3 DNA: TGCGCCAGCAGCCCGGGGGTAGCATCCACTGAAGCTTTCTTT; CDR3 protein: CASSPGVASTEAFF
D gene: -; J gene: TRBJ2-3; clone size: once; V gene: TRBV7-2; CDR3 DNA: TGTGCCAGCAGCTTATGGCGGAGGAATACAGATACGCAGTATTTT; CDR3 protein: CASSLWRRNTDTQYF
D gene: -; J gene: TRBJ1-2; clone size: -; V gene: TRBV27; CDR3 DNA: TGTGCCAGCAGTTTAGCCGGGGCCTATGGCTACACCTTC; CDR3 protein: CASSLAGAYGYTF
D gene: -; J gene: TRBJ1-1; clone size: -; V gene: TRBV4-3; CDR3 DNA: TGCGCCAGCAGCCAAGGTCAATATCGGGGGAACACTGAAGCTTTCTTT; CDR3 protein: CASSQGQYRGNTEAFF
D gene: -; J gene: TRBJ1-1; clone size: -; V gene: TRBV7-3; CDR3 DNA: TGTGCCAGCAGCCAGTTCGGAACAGTAGCTTTCTTT; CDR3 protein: CASSQFGTVAFF
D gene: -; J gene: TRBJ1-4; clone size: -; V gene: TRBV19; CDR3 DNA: TGTGCCAGTAGTATAAGACAGCGTCATGCAACTAATGAAAAACTGTTTTTT; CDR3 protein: CASSIRQRHATNEKLFF
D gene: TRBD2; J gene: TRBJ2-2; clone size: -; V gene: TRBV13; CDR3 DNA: TGTGCCAGCAGCGACCTAGCGGGGGATTACACCGGGGAGCTGTTTTTT; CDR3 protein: CASSDLAGDYTGELFF
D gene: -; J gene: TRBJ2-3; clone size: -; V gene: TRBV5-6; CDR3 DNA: TGTGCCAGCAGCCCGGACCGCTGGGCAGATACGCAGTATTTT; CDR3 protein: CASSPDRWADTQYF
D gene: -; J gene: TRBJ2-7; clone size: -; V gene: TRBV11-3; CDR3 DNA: TGTGCCAGCAGCTTAGAATCCGGGGCCTACGAGCAGTACTTC; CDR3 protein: CASSLESGAYEQYF
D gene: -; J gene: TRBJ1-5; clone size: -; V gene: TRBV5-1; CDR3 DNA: TGCGCCAGCAGTTCGGACCCGAATCAGCCCCAGCATTTT; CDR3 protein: CASSSDPNQPQHF
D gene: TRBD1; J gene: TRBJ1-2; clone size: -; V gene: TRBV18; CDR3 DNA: TGTGCCAGCTCACCAGGGACAGGGGTTTCCTATGGCTACACCTTC; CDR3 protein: CASSPGTGVSYGYTF
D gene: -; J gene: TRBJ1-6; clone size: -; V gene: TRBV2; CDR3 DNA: TGTGCCAGCATGAGTGCTAATTCACCCCTCCACTTT; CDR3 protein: CASMSANSPLHF
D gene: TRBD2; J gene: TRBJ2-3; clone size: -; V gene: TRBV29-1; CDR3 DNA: TGCAGCGCTGGACTAGCGGGGGGGCCGGGCACAGATACGCAGTATTTT; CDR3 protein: CSAGLAGGPGTDTQYF
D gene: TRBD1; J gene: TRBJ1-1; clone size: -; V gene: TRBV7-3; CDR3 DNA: TGTGCCAGCAGCTCGACAGGGGGCTCGAACACTGAAGCTTTCTTT; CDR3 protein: CASSSTGGSNTEAFF
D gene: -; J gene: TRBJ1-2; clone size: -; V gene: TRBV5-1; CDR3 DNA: TGCGCCAGCAGCTTGGATCCATTTTATGGCTACACCTTC; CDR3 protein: CASSLDPFYGYTF
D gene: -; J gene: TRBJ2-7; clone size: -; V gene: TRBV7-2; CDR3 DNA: TGTGCCGCTTCCCCGGGACTGCCCGGCGAGCAGTACTTC; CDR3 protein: CAASPGLPGEQYF
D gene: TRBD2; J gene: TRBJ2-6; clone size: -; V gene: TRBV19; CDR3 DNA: TGTGCCAGTAGTATAAGGCTAGCGGGGACCTCTGGGGCCAACGTCCTGACTTTC; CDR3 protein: CASSIRLAGTSGANVLTF
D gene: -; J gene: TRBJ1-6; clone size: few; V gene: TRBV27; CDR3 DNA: TGTGCCAGCAGTTTAATGGTTAATTCACCCCTCCACTTT; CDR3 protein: CASSLMVNSPLHF